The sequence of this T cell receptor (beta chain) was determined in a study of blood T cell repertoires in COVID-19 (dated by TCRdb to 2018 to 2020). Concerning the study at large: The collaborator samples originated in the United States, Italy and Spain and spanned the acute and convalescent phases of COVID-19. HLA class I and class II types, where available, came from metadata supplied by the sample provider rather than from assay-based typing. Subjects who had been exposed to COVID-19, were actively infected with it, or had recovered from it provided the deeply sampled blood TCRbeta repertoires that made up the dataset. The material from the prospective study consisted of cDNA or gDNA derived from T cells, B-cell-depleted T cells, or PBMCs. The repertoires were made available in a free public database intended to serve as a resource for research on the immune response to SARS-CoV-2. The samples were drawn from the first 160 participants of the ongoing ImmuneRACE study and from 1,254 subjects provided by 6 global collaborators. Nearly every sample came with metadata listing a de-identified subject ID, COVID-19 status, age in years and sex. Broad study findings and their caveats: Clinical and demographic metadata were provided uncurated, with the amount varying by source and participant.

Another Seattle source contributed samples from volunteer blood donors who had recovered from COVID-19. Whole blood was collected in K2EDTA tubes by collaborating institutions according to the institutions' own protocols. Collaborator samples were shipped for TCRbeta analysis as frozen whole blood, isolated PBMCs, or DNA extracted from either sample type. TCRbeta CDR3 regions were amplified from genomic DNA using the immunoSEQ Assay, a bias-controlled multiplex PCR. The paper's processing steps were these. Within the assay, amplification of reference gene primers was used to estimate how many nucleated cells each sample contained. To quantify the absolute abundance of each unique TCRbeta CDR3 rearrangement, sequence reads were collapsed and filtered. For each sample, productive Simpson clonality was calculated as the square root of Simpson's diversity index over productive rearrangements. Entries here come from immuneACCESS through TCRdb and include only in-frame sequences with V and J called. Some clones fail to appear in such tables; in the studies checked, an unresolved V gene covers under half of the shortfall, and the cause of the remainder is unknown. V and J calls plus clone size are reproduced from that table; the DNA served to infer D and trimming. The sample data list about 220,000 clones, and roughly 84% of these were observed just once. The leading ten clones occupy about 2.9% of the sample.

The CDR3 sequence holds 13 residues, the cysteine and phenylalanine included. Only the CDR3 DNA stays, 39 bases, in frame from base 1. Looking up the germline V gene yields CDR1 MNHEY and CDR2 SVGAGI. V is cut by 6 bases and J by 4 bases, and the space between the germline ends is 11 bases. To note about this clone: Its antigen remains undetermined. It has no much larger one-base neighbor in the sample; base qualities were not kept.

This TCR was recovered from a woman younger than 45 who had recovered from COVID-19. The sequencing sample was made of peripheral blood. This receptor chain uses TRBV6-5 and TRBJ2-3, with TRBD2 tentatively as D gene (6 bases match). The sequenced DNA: TGTGCCAGCAGCGAGACGGGGGCAGATACGCAGTATTTT. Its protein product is CASSETGADTQYF.